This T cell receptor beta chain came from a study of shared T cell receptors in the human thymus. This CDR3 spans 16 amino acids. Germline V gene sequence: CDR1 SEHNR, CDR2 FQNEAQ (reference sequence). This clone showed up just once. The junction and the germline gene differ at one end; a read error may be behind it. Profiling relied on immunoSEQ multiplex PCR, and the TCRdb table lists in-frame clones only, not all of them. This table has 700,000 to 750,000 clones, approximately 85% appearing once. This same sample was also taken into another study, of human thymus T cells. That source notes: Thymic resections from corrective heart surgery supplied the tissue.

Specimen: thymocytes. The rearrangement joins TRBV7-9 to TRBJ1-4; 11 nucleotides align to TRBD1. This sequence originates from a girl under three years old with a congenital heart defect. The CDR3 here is CASSLFLRDRGERLFF. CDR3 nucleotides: TGTGCCAGCAGCTTATTCCTGCGGGACAGGGGGGAAAGACTGTTTTTT. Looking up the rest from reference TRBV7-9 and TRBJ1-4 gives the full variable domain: DTGVSQNPRHKITKRGQNVTFRCDPISEHNRLYWYRQTLGQGPEFLTYFQNEAQLEKSRLLSDRFSAERPKGSFSTLEIQRTEQGDSAMYLCASSLFLRDRGERLFFGSGTQLSVL.